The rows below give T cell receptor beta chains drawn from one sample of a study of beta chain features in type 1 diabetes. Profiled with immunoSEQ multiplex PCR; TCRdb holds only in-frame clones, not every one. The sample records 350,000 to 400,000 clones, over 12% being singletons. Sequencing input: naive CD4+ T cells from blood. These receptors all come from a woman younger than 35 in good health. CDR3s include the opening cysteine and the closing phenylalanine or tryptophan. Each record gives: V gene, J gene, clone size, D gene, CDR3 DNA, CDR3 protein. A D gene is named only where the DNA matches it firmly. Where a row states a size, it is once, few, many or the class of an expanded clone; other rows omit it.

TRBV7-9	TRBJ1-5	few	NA	TGTGCCAGCAGCTTAGCAGGGGATCAGCCCCAGCATTTT	CASSLAGDQPQHF
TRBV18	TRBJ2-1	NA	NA	TGTGCCAGCTCACCGTTAGGGGGAAATGAGCAGTTCTTC	CASSPLGGNEQFF
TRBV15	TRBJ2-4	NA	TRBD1	TGTGCCACCCGACAGGGCTCGAACATTCAGTACTTC	CATRQGSNIQYF
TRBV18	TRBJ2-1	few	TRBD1	TGTGCCAGCTCACCAGGGGGACAGGGCGAGCAGTTCTTC	CASSPGGQGEQFF
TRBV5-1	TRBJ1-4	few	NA	TGCGCCAGCAGCTTGGGTCGGCCGGGAGGCGAAAAACTGTTTTTT	CASSLGRPGGEKLFF
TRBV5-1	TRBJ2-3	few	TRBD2	TGCGCCAGCAGCCGGACTAGCGGGAGCCAGGATACGCAGTATTTT	CASSRTSGSQDTQYF
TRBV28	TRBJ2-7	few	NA	TGTGCCAGCAGGCCCACCGGGACACACTACGAGCAGTACTTC	CASRPTGTHYEQYF
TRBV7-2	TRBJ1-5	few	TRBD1	TGTGCCAGCAGCTTTCCCCGGGACAGGGGGTACGGTGGCAATCAGCCCCAGCATTTT	CASSFPRDRGYGGNQPQHF
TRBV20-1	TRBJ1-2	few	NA	TGCAGTCATTCGAGGAACTATGGCTACACCTTC	CSHSRNYGYTF
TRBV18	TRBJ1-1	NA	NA	TGTGCCAGCTCAGAGACAGGCCTGAACACTGAAGCTTTCTTT	CASSETGLNTEAFF
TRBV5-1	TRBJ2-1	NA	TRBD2	TGCGCCAGCGCCGGGACTAGCGCCCACAATGAGCAGTTCTTC	CASAGTSAHNEQFF
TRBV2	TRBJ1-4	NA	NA	TGTGCCAGCTCTCGAAGGGGAAACACGGAAAAACTGTTTTTT	CASSRRGNTEKLFF
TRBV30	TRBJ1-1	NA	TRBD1	TGTGCCTGGAGTATACAGGGGCCCCGTGCTTTCTTT	CAWSIQGPRAFF
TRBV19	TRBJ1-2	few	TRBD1	TGTGCCAGTAGTACCGGACAGGGGGCGAGAGGCTACACCTTC	CASSTGQGARGYTF